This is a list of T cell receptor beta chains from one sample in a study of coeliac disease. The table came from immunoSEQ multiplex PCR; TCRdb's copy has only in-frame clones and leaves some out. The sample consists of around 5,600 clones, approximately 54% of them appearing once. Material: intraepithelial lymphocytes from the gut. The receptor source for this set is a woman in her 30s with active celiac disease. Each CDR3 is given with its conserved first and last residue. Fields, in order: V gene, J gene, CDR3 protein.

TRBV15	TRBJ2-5	CATSTERGGQETQYF
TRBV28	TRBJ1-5	CASSSVGGYGNQPQHF
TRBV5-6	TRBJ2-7	CASSPGTGGYEQYF
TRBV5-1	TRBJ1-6	CASSSYGTGLNSPLHF
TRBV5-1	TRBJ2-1	CASSFDSSYNEQFF
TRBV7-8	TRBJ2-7	CASSLGTGAYEQYF
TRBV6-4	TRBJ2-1	CASSPLAGAGNEQFF
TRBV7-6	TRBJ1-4	CASSLGFGGSNEKLFF
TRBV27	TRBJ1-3	CASSSGNTIYF
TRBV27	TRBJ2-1	CASKRGGYNEQFF
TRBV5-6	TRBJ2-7	CASSKDESRLANYEQYF
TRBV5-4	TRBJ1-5	CASSQDPYRQPQHF
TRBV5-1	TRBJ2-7	CASSLVPSGGYEQYF
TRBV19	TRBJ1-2	CASSRTGQGSYTF
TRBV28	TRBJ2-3	CASGLSGEITDTQYF
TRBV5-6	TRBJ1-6	CASSDNGQGTSPLHF
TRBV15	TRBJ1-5	CATSRDKMAQPQHF